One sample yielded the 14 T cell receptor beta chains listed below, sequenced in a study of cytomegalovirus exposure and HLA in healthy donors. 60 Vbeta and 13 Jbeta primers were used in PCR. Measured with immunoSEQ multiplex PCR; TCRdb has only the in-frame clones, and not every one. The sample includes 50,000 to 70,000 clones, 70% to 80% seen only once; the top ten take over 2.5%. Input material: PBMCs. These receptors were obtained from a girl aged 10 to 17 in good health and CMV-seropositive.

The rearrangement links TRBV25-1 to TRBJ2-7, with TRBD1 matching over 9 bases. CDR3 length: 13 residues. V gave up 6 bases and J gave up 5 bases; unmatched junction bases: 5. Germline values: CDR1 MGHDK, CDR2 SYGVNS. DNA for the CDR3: TGTGCCAGCAGGCCGTACAGGGGGCACGAGCAGTACGTC. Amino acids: CASRPYRGHEQYV.

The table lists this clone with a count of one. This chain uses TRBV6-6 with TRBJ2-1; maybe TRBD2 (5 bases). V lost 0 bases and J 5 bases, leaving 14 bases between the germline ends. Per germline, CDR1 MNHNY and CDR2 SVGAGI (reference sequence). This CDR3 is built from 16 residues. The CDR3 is CASSYSGLAGNNEQFF. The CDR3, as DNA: TGTGCCAGCAGTTACTCTGGCCTAGCCGGCAACAATGAGCAGTTCTTC.

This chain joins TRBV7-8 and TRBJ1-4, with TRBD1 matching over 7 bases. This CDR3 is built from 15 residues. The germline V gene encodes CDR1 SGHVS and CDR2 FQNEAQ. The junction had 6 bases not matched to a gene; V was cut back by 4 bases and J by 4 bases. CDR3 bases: TGTGCCAGCAGCTCCAGGACAGGCCGTAATGAAAAACTGTTTTTT. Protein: CASSSRTGRNEKLFF.

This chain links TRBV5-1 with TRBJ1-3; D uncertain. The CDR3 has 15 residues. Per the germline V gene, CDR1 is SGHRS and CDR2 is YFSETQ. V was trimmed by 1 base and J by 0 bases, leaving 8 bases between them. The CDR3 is CASSLTVGSGNTIYF. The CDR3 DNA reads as TGCGCCAGCAGCTTGACGGTCGGCTCTGGAAACACCATATATTTT.

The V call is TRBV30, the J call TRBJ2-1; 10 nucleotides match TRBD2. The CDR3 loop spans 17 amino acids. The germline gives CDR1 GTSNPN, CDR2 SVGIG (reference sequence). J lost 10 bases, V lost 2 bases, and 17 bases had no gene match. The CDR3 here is CAWSQQEGTSVYREQFF. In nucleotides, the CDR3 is TGTGCCTGGAGTCAACAGGAAGGGACTAGCGTCTATCGGGAGCAGTTCTTC.

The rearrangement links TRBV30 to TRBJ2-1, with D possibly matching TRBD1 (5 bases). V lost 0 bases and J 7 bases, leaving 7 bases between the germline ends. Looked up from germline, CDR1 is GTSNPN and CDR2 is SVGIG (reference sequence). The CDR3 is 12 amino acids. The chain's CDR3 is CAWSVRANEQFF. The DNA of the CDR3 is TGTGCCTGGAGTGTCAGGGCGAATGAGCAGTTCTTC.

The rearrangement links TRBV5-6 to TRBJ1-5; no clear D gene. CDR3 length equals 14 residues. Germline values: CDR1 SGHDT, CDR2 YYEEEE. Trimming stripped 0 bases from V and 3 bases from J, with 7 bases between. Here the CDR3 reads CASSLGQFNQPQHF. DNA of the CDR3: TGTGCCAGCAGCTTGGGGCAGTTCAATCAGCCCCAGCATTTT.

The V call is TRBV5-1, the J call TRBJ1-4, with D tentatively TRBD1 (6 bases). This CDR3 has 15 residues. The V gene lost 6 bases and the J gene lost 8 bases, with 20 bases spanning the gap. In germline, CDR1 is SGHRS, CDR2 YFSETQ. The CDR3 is CASTEGGAEREKLFF. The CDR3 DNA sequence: TGCGCCAGCACCGAAGGGGGGGCGGAGAGGGAAAAACTGTTTTTT.

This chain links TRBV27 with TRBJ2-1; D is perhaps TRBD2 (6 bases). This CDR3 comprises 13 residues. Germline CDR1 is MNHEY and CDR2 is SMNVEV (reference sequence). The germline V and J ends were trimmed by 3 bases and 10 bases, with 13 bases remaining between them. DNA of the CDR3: TGTGCCAGCAGTTTTTCTGTCGGGGGAGAGCAGTTCTTC. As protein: CASSFSVGGEQFF.

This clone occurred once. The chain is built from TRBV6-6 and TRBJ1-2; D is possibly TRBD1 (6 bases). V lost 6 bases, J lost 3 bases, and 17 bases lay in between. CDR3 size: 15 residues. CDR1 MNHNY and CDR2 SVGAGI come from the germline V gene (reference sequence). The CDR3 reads CASRGTGPPYYGYTF. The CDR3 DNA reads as TGTGCCAGCAGGGGTACAGGGCCCCCTTACTATGGCTACACCTTC.

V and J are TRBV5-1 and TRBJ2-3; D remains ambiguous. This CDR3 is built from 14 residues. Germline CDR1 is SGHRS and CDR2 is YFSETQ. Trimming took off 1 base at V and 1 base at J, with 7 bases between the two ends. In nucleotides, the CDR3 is TGCGCCAGCAGCTTGTTAGGAGGCACAGATACGCAGTATTTT. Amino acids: CASSLLGGTDTQYF.

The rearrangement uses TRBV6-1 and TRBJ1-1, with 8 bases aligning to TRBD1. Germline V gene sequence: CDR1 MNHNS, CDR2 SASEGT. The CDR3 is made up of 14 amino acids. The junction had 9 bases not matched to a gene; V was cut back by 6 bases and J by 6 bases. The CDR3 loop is CASSERGRGPEAFF. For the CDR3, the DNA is TGTGCCAGCAGCGAAAGAGGCAGGGGGCCTGAAGCTTTCTTT.

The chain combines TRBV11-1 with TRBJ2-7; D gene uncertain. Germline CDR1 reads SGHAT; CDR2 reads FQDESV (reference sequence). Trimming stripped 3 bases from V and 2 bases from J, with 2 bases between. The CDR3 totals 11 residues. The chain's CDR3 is CASSFTYEQYF. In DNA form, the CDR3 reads TGTGCCAGCAGCTTTACCTACGAGCAGTACTTC.

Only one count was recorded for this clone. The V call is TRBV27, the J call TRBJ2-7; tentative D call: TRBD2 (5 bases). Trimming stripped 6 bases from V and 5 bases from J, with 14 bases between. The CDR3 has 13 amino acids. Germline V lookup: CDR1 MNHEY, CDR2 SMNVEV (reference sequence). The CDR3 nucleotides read TGTGCCAGCAGGGACTTGTCCGAGGACGAGCAGTACTTC. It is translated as CASRDLSEDEQYF.